A selection of T cell receptor beta chains follows, all from one sample in a study of blood T cell repertoires in COVID-19. Clones were read by immunoSEQ multiplex PCR, and TCRdb kept only the in-frame ones, dropping some. The sample lists 100,000 or so clones, roughly 85% seen once, with 4% to 5% in the top ten. Sequenced material: peripheral blood. The receptors here all came from a man aged 45-60 years with acute or convalescent COVID-19. CDR3s leave out the opening cysteine and the closing phenylalanine or tryptophan. The D gene is left open where the match is weak.

V gene: TRBV11-2; CDR3 length: 14; D gene: TRBD1; CDR3 protein: ASSFRSGQRSDEQF
V gene: TRBV2; CDR3 length: 10; D gene: TRBD1; CDR3 protein: ASGQDSYEQY
V gene: TRBV11-1; CDR3 length: 10; D gene: NA; CDR3 protein: ASSPGWAEAF
V gene: TRBV7-7; CDR3 length: 13; D gene: TRBD2; CDR3 protein: ASSLRREGYNEQF
V gene: TRBV25-1; CDR3 length: 14; D gene: NA; CDR3 protein: ASSGTPSSGANVLT
V gene: TRBV10-3; CDR3 length: 11; D gene: TRBD1; CDR3 protein: AISVSQGDEQY
V gene: TRBV28; CDR3 length: 13; D gene: NA; CDR3 protein: ASSLSTGPPYEQY
V gene: TRBV6-6; CDR3 length: 12; D gene: TRBD1; CDR3 protein: ASSHRQGEGEQY
V gene: TRBV27; CDR3 length: 10; D gene: NA; CDR3 protein: ASSLTGGELF
V gene: TRBV7-6; CDR3 length: 13; D gene: TRBD1; CDR3 protein: ASSLALGQGGEAF
V gene: TRBV14; CDR3 length: 15; D gene: TRBD2; CDR3 protein: ASSVGTSVQNTGELF
V gene: TRBV5-1; CDR3 length: 12; D gene: NA; CDR3 protein: ASSLESGETEQY
V gene: TRBV7-3; CDR3 length: 11; D gene: NA; CDR3 protein: ASSRTPGNGYT
V gene: TRBV7-9; CDR3 length: 13; D gene: NA; CDR3 protein: ASSLGPQTQETQY
V gene: TRBV28; CDR3 length: 15; D gene: TRBD2; CDR3 protein: ASSSPGLAGGSYEQY
V gene: TRBV19; CDR3 length: 11; D gene: NA; CDR3 protein: ASSRGEALSLF
V gene: TRBV19; CDR3 length: 12; D gene: TRBD2; CDR3 protein: ASSPSGGEYEQY
V gene: TRBV27; CDR3 length: 11; D gene: NA; CDR3 protein: ASKLGQNYGYT
V gene: TRBV6-1; CDR3 length: 13; D gene: NA; CDR3 protein: ASSEAAGGHTEAF
V gene: TRBV7-3; CDR3 length: 14; D gene: TRBD2; CDR3 protein: ASKGTSGGARDTQY
V gene: TRBV7-9; CDR3 length: 11; D gene: NA; CDR3 protein: ASSLSADNEQF
V gene: TRBV30; CDR3 length: 12; D gene: TRBD1; CDR3 protein: AWSLPTGEETQY
V gene: TRBV9; CDR3 length: 11; D gene: NA; CDR3 protein: ASSVSVNEKLF
V gene: TRBV19; CDR3 length: 10; D gene: NA; CDR3 protein: ATLSPGETQY
V gene: TRBV12-5; CDR3 length: 12; D gene: TRBD1; CDR3 protein: ASGSGQGRQPQH